The 22 T cell receptor beta chains below come from one sample, sequenced in a study of human T cells and chemical hapten exposure. Time point in this sample: pre-sensitization, week 0. Sample treatment: therapeutic diphenylcyclopropenone sensitization with weekly scalp DPC. MiXCR, applied by TCRdb to the RACE reads, yields one record per CDR3 protein. The sample shows approximately 100,000 distinct CDR3 sequences, approximately 12% of them seen only once. Material: whole blood, obtained in connection with sensitization to the hapten diphenylcyclopropenone (DPC). Receptors were obtained from a woman aged 45-60 years with alopecia areata. Some clones in this sample may be carry-over from other donors' samples.

This clonotype was picked up a small number of times. The chain carries TRBV4-1 and TRBJ2-1, with D perhaps matching TRBD2 (5 bases). Trimming stripped 0 bases from V and 2 bases from J, with 8 bases between. The CDR3 runs 15 residues. Per germline, CDR1 MGHRA and CDR2 YSYEKL. The DNA of the CDR3 is TGCGCCAGCAGCCAAGAGAGCGGACCCTACAATGAGCAGTTCTTC. Translation: CASSQESGPYNEQFF.

V is TRBV7-9 and J is TRBJ2-7; D tentatively reads TRBD1 or TRBD2 (6 bases each). This CDR3 is 14 amino acids long. Germline V gives CDR1 SEHNR, CDR2 FQNEAQ (reference sequence). Trimming pared 6 bases from V and 4 bases from J, leaving 16 bases between. CDR3 loop: CASRATGAGYEQYF. CDR3 nucleotides: TGTGCCAGCAGGGCCACGGGGGCGGGTTACGAGCAGTACTTC.

The chain combines TRBV6-6 with TRBJ1-6; tentatively, D is TRBD1 (5 bases). The CDR3 has 16 amino acids. From germline, CDR1 is MNHNY and CDR2 SVGAGI (reference sequence). V was pared by 4 bases and J by 6 bases, with 16 bases between. Written as DNA, the CDR3 is TGTGCCAGCAGTTCCCAAGGGAGGGGATTTAATTCACCCCTCCACTTT. Translated, it gives CASSSQGRGFNSPLHF.

This clonotype has at least ten counts. The chain has TRBV13 and TRBJ1-5; possibly TRBD1 for D (5 bases). Looked up from germline, CDR1 is PRHDT and CDR2 is FYEKMQ (reference sequence). The ends were cut back, 0 bases at V and 5 bases at J, with 11 bases in the middle. This CDR3 has 15 amino acids. For the CDR3, the DNA is TGTGCCAGCAGCTTAGGGCAGGGTACCGATCAGCCCCAGCATTTT. This translates into CASSLGQGTDQPQHF.

This clonotype was seen at least ten times. The chain is built from TRBV6-2 or TRBV6-3 and TRBJ2-3, with unresolved D. V dropped 0 bases and J dropped 2 bases, with 18 bases sitting between them. CDR3 size: 18 residues. CDR1 is MNHEY and CDR2 is SVGEGT in the germline V gene. In nucleotides, the CDR3 is TGTGCCAGCAGTTACTCAACCTCACAGCCGCCATTCACAGATACGCAGTATTTT. It yields the protein CASSYSTSQPPFTDTQYF.

The chain combines TRBV7-9 with TRBJ1-1; D uncertain. V was shortened by 7 bases and J by 7 bases, with 7 bases between the two germline ends. CDR3 length: 10 residues. Germline lookup yields CDR1 SEHNR and CDR2 FQNEAQ (reference sequence). The CDR3 protein is CASTGDEAFF. CDR3 nucleotide sequence: TGTGCCAGCACGGGAGATGAAGCTTTCTTT. Complete variable domain (other parts from reference TRBV7-9 and TRBJ1-1): DTGVSQNPRHKITKRGQNVTFRCDPISEHNRLYWYRQTLGQGPEFLTYFQNEAQLEKSRLLSDRFSAERPKGSFSTLEIQRTEQGDSAMYLCASTGDEAFFGQGTRLTVV.

The sample holds a few counts of this clonotype. V usage is TRBV12-3 or TRBV12-4 and J usage is TRBJ2-1, with a weak D call TRBD1 (6 bases). V lost 5 bases and J lost 9, with 17 bases in between. The CDR3 extends over 14 amino acids. In nucleotides, the CDR3 is TGTGCCAGCAGTAAACAGGGCTTGCTGGGTGAGCAGTTCTTC. This sequence encodes CASSKQGLLGEQFF.

Only a few counts were recorded for this clonotype. The rearrangement joins TRBV7-6 to TRBJ1-3; 7 positions match TRBD1. Germline V lookup: CDR1 SGHVS, CDR2 FNYEAQ. Losses at the gene ends were 4 bases for V and 4 bases for J; bases not matched to a gene: 7. The CDR3 length is 15 residues. Here the CDR3 reads CASSSVPGQGNTIYF. The CDR3, as DNA: TGTGCCAGCAGCTCCGTGCCGGGACAGGGAAACACCATATATTTT.

This clonotype was found many times. J is TRBJ2-5 and V is TRBV10-2; a weak D match, TRBD1 (6 bases). V lost 8 bases and J 3 bases, leaving 16 bases between the germline ends. The CDR3 loop spans 14 amino acids. The germline V gene encodes CDR1 WSHSY and CDR2 SAAADI. CDR3 sequence reads: CASVTPDSKETQYF. CDR3 DNA sequence: TGCGCCAGCGTCACTCCGGACAGCAAAGAGACCCAGTACTTC.

V is TRBV7-2 and J is TRBJ2-7; D is undetermined. The germline CDR1 and CDR2 sequences are SGHTA and FQGNSA. V gave up 1 base and J gave up 4 bases, with 20 bases separating them. This CDR3 is built from 17 residues. The CDR3 region is CASSLDIRPDDAYEQYF. The CDR3, as DNA: TGTGCCAGCAGCTTAGATATACGCCCCGACGACGCTTACGAGCAGTACTTC.

The table lists this clonotype with a few counts. V is TRBV28 and J is TRBJ2-5; tentative D call: TRBD1 (5 bases). V was shortened by 6 bases and J by 1 base, with 18 bases between the two germline ends. This CDR3 contains 16 residues. Germline values: CDR1 MDHEN, CDR2 SYDVKM. The DNA of the CDR3 is TGTGCCAGCAGATTTCAACATGACAGCCTCCAAGAGACCCAGTACTTC. It is translated as CASRFQHDSLQETQYF.

This clonotype showed up many times. V usage is TRBV18 and J usage is TRBJ2-4; TRBD1 is a possible D gene (5 bases). The V gene's germline CDR1 is KGHSH and CDR2 LQKENI. The CDR3 is 14 amino acids. V lost 3 bases and J 5 bases, leaving 11 bases between the germline ends. CDR3 in DNA: TGTGCCAGCTCACCCACTGGGGCGCAAAACATTCAGTACTTC. As protein: CASSPTGAQNIQYF.

There are a few counts of this clonotype. The V gene is TRBV5-1, the J gene TRBJ2-1; TRBD1 might be the D (5 bases). Per germline, CDR1 SGHRS and CDR2 YFSETQ. Trimming removed 0 bases at V and 5 bases at J, with 9 bases between. CDR3 size: 14 residues. The CDR3 protein is CASSLEGRDNEQFF. Written as DNA, the CDR3 is TGCGCCAGCAGCTTGGAGGGGCGAGACAATGAGCAGTTCTTC.

This clonotype was counted between two and nine times. The rearrangement uses TRBV29-1 and TRBJ2-5; 14 bases match TRBD2. CDR1 and CDR2 (germline): SQVTM, ANQGSEA. The CDR3 extends over 13 amino acids. The ends lost 6 bases at V and 3 bases at J; junction bases unmatched: 0. The CDR3, as DNA: TGCAGCGTGGGACTAGCGGGGGAAGAGACCCAGTACTTC. It yields the protein CSVGLAGEETQYF.

This clonotype was counted only a few times. The V and J genes are TRBV11-2 and TRBJ2-7; no clear D gene. There are 11 residues in the CDR3. Germline V lookup: CDR1 SGHAT, CDR2 FQNNGV. Trimming shortened V by 7 bases and J by 0 bases, and 4 bases separated the two germline ends. The CDR3 loop is CASTLSYEQYF. CDR3 in DNA: TGTGCCAGCACCCTCTCCTACGAGCAGTACTTC.

The chain couples TRBV4-1 to TRBJ1-1; D unresolved. Germline values: CDR1 MGHRA, CDR2 YSYEKL. V was pared by 1 base and J by 5 bases, with 8 bases between. This CDR3 spans 13 amino acids. CDR3: CASSQAPGTEAFF. CDR3 in DNA: TGCGCCAGCAGCCAAGCTCCGGGGACTGAAGCTTTCTTT.

V and J are TRBV28 and TRBJ2-7; TRBD1 agrees at 8 bases. Germline CDR1 MDHEN, CDR2 SYDVKM. The CDR3 sequence is 15 residues long. J was trimmed by 0 bases and V by 2 bases; bases with no gene match: 3. Here the CDR3 reads CASSLGGQASYEQYF. CDR3 DNA: TGTGCCAGCAGTTTAGGGGGACAGGCCTCCTACGAGCAGTACTTC.

This chain connects TRBV16 to TRBJ1-4; no clear D gene. Germline V gives CDR1 KGHSY, CDR2 FQNENV. The V and J ends lost 2 bases and 8 bases respectively, with 3 bases between them. This CDR3 has 11 residues. The chain's CDR3 is CASSQGEKLFF. The CDR3 DNA follows: TGTGCCAGCAGCCAAGGCGAAAAACTGTTTTTT.

This chain joins TRBV11-2 and TRBJ2-3; 8 nucleotides line up with TRBD2. CDR3 size: 15 residues. Trimming removed 4 bases from V and 7 bases from J; junction bases left unmatched: 10. The germline V gene has CDR1 SGHAT and CDR2 FQNNGV. The CDR3 DNA sequence: TGTGCCAGCAGCTCGCGGAGCGGGGGCGGAAATACGCAGTATTTT. Its translation is CASSSRSGGGNTQYF.

V and J are TRBV10-3 and TRBJ2-2, with unresolved D. Trimming stripped 6 bases from V and 0 bases from J, with 8 bases between. The CDR3 is 14 residues long. CDR1 is ENHRY and CDR2 is SYGVKD in the germline V gene. The CDR3 DNA sequence: TGTGCCATCAGGGGCAATTCGAACACCGGGGAGCTGTTTTTT. Amino acid sequence: CAIRGNSNTGELFF.

There are a few counts of this clonotype. The rearrangement joins TRBV4-3 to TRBJ2-3; 9 bases fit TRBD2. With 0 bases clipped from V and 1 base from J, the junction kept 8 bases outside the gene matches. The CDR3 length is 18 residues. Germline CDR1 LGHNA, CDR2 YSLEER. CDR3 region: CASSQEIPAGGGTDTQYF. The CDR3 region has the DNA TGCGCCAGCAGCCAAGAAATTCCAGCGGGGGGCGGCACAGATACGCAGTATTTT.

This clonotype has just a few counts. The chain links TRBV5-8 to TRBJ2-7; D is perhaps TRBD2 (6 bases). The CDR3 runs to 15 residues. From germline, CDR1 is SGHTS and CDR2 YDEGEE. V lost 2 bases to trimming and J lost 2 bases, with 14 bases between them. The CDR3 nucleotides read TGTGCCAGCAGCTTCCGGGGGACCGGCGCCTACGAGCAGTACTTC. This gives the protein CASSFRGTGAYEQYF. The full variable domain, its missing parts supplied by reference TRBV5-8 and TRBJ2-7, is EAGVTQSPTHLIKTRGQQATLRCSPISGHTSVYWYQQALGLGLQFLLWYDEGEERNRGNFPPRFSGRQFPNYSSELNVNALELEDSALYLCASSFRGTGAYEQYFGPGTRLTVT.